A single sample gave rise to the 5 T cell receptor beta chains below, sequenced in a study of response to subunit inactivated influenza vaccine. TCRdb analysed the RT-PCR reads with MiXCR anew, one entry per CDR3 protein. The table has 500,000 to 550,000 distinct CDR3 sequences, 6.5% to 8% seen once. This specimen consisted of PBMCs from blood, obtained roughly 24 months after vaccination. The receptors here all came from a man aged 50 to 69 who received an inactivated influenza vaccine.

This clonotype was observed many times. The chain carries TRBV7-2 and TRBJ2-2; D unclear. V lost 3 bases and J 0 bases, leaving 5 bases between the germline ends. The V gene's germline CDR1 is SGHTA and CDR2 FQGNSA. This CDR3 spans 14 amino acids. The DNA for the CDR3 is TGTGCCAGCAGCTTTTTCGCGAACACCGGGGAGCTGTTTTTT. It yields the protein CASSFFANTGELFF.

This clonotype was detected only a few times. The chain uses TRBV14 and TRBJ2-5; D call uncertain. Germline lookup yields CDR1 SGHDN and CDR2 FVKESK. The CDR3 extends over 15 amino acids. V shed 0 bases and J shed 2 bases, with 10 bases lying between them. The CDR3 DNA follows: TGTGCCAGCAGCCAAGATAACATCAGGCAAGAGACCCAGTACTTC. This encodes CASSQDNIRQETQYF.

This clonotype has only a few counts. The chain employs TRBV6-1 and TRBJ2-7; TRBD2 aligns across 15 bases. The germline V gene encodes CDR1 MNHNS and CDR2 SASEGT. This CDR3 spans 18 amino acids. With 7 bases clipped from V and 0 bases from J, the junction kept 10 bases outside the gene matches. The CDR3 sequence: CASTSWGTSGRYSYEQYF. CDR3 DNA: TGTGCCAGCACCTCTTGGGGGACTAGCGGGAGGTACTCCTACGAGCAGTACTTC.

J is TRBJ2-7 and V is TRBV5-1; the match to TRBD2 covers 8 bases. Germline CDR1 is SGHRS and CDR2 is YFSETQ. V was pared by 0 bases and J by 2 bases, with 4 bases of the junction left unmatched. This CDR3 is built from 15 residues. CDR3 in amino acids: CASSLVAGSTYEQYF. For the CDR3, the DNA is TGCGCCAGCAGCTTGGTAGCGGGGTCTACCTACGAGCAGTACTTC.

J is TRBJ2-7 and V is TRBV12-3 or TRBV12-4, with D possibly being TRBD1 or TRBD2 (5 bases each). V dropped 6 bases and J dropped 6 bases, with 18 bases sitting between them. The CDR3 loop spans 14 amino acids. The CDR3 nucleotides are TGTGCCAGCAGCTCCAACGGGGCCCGGGCCGAGCAGTACTTC. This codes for CASSSNGARAEQYF.